This T cell receptor beta chain was obtained from a study of identical twins. Germline-derived CDR1 and CDR2 are DFQATT and SNEGSKA (reference sequence). The V and J ends lost 0 bases and 5 bases respectively, with 7 bases between them. The CDR3 sequence is 12 residues long. In this sample, this clonotype turned up many times. Via MiXCR, TCRdb re-called the 5' RACE reads, giving one row per CDR3 protein. The table shows around 670,000 distinct CDR3 sequences, with around 6% occurring only once. Input material: naive T cells sorted from blood. This clonotype was obtained from a man aged 18-30 years in good health. The V and J genes are TRBV20-1 and TRBJ1-1; tentative D call: TRBD1 (5 bases). The CDR3 DNA reads as TGCAGTGCTAGAGATCGGGGGACTGAAGCTTTCTTT. Translation: CSARDRGTEAFF.